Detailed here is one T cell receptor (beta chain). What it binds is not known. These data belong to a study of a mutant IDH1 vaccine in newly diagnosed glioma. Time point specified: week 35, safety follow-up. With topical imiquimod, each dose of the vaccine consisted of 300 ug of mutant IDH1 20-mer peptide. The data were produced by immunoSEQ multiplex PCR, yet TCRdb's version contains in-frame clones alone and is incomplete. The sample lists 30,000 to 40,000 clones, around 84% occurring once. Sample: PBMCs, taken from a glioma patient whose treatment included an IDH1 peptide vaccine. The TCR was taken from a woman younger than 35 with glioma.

The CDR3 bases are TGTGCCGCCGGGACAGGGTACTCCTACGAGCAGTACTTC. Amino acid sequence: CAAGTGYSYEQYF. This chain uses TRBV19 with TRBJ2-7; 9 bases map to TRBD1. J was trimmed by 0 bases and V by 11 bases; bases with no gene match: 5. Germline values: CDR1 LNHDA, CDR2 SQIVND (reference sequence). The CDR3 has 13 residues.